These 18 T cell receptor beta chains were sequenced from one sample in a study of CD8 T cells in Susac syndrome. Random hexamers were used to reverse transcribe an amount of roughly 0.5 to 1 ug RNA. TCRdb itself ran the immunoSEQ multiplex PCR reads through MiXCR, one entry per CDR3 protein. The table has hundreds of thousands of distinct CDR3 sequences, 94% seen once. The specimen sequenced was CD4+ T cells from PBMCs. Every receptor here comes from a human donor with Susac syndrome.

The chain joins TRBV24-1 to TRBJ1-2; no firm D call. The CDR3 sequence is 13 residues long. Trimming removed 6 bases at V and 2 bases at J, with 9 bases between. Germline V gene sequence: CDR1 KGHDR, CDR2 SFDVKD. The CDR3 DNA sequence: TGTGCCACCAGTAGGACCGAAAACTATGGCTACACCTTC. It specifies CATSRTENYGYTF.

The V call is TRBV7-9, the J call TRBJ1-5; 7 bases line up with TRBD1. V lost 2 bases and J lost 3; bases outside the gene matches: 4. The CDR3 extends over 15 amino acids. Germline lookup yields CDR1 SEHNR and CDR2 FQNEAQ (reference sequence). CDR3 residues: CASSLQGVPNQPQHF. For the CDR3, the DNA is TGTGCCAGCAGCTTACAGGGGGTTCCCAATCAGCCCCAGCATTTT.

The genes are TRBV20-1 and TRBJ2-5; 7 bases are a match to TRBD1. J gave up 5 bases and V 0 bases, and 9 bases lay outside the gene matches. From germline, CDR1 is DFQATT and CDR2 SNEGSKA (reference sequence). This CDR3 has 15 residues. CDR3 sequence (DNA): TGCAGTGCTAGAGATAGGCCAGGGGGTGGGGAGACCCAGTACTTC. Translating gives CSARDRPGGGETQYF.

This sequence joins TRBV4-1 and TRBJ1-5, with 12 bases matching TRBD1. This CDR3 contains 18 residues. The germline gives CDR1 MGHRA, CDR2 YSYEKL. The J segment lost 3 bases and the V segment lost 4 bases, leaving 10 bases of the junction unmatched. The DNA for the CDR3 is TGCGCCAGCAGCCCATCGGGGACAGGGGGCAGGAACAATCAGCCCCAGCATTTT. Its protein product is CASSPSGTGGRNNQPQHF.

V and J are TRBV4-2 and TRBJ2-1; 10 bases are a match to TRBD2. Germline trimming cut 1 base from V and 6 bases from J; bases unmatched to any gene: 6. Germline CDR1 LGHNA, CDR2 YNFKEQ. CDR3 length equals 16 residues. The CDR3 is CASSQVATSGANEQFF. Here the CDR3 DNA reads TGTGCCAGCAGCCAAGTTGCTACTAGCGGGGCCAATGAGCAGTTCTTC.

Only one count was recorded for this clonotype. The V call is TRBV7-2, the J call TRBJ2-3; 12 bases line up with TRBD2. CDR3 length equals 19 residues. CDR1 and CDR2 (germline): SGHTA, FQGNSA. Germline trimming cut 3 bases from V and 1 base from J; bases unmatched to any gene: 11. The CDR3 protein is CASSFLAGGDVWRTDTQYF. CDR3 nucleotide sequence: TGTGCCAGCAGCTTCCTAGCGGGGGGGGACGTCTGGCGCACAGATACGCAGTATTTT.

This chain links TRBV7-2 with TRBJ2-3; 14 bases are a match to TRBD2. The CDR3 has 19 residues. Losses at the gene ends were 5 bases for V and 0 bases for J; bases not matched to a gene: 10. CDR1 is SGHTA, CDR2 FQGNSA, per germline. CDR3 region: CASSPRTSGGPPSTDTQYF. The DNA for the CDR3 is TGTGCCAGCAGCCCAAGGACTAGCGGGGGGCCACCTAGCACAGATACGCAGTATTTT.

The chain uses TRBV20-1 and TRBJ2-5, with a weak D call TRBD2 (6 bases). This CDR3 is 15 amino acids long. The germline gives CDR1 DFQATT, CDR2 SNEGSKA (reference sequence). The V end lost 5 bases, the J end lost 2 bases, and 18 bases lay between the germline ends. The CDR3 sequence: CSAHPTGRGQETQYF. Here the CDR3 DNA reads TGCAGTGCTCATCCCACGGGGCGGGGACAAGAGACCCAGTACTTC.

The chain recombines TRBV5-1 with TRBJ2-2; TRBD1 aligns across 8 bases. J was trimmed by 3 bases and V by 3 bases; bases with no gene match: 10. The CDR3 extends over 17 amino acids. From germline, CDR1 is SGHRS and CDR2 YFSETQ. The CDR3 spells CASSWSSGTGDTGELFF. The CDR3, as DNA: TGCGCCAGCAGCTGGTCATCCGGGACAGGAGACACCGGGGAGCTGTTTTTT.

This chain uses TRBV7-9 with TRBJ2-3, with 8 bases fitting TRBD1. V gave up 6 bases and J gave up 3 bases; unmatched junction bases: 5. CDR1 is SEHNR, CDR2 FQNEAQ, per germline (reference sequence). CDR3 length: 14 residues. The CDR3 coding sequence is TGTGCCAGCAGGGGGGACAGGAGTACAGATACGCAGTATTTT. Its protein is CASRGDRSTDTQYF.

V usage is TRBV20-1 and J usage is TRBJ1-6; no clear D. Trimming left V 7 bases short and J 3 bases short, with 16 bases between. Germline CDR1 reads DFQATT; CDR2 reads SNEGSKA (reference sequence). This CDR3 is 15 amino acids long. In nucleotides, the CDR3 is TGCAGTGAAAGAACTCCAGACTTCTATAATTCACCCCTCCACTTT. This encodes CSERTPDFYNSPLHF.

The rearrangement joins TRBV19 to TRBJ2-7; maybe TRBD1 (5 bases). Trimming took off 6 bases at V and 3 bases at J, with 15 bases between the two ends. CDR3 length: 14 residues. CDR1 is LNHDA and CDR2 is SQIVND in the germline V gene (reference sequence). The CDR3 is CASRPRTGYYEQYF. CDR3 in DNA: TGTGCCAGTAGGCCAAGAACAGGTTACTACGAGCAGTACTTC.

The chain joins TRBV20-1 to TRBJ1-2; D unresolved. Between the trimmed V and J ends, which lost 5 bases and 8 bases, there was a span of 18 bases. Germline V CDR1 and CDR2: DFQATT, SNEGSKA (reference sequence). This CDR3 is 13 amino acids long. The CDR3 nucleotides read TGCAGTGCTGATACTAGAACCGGGGTAGGCTACACCTTC. This sequence encodes CSADTRTGVGYTF.

This chain connects TRBV5-1 to TRBJ2-5; D unresolved. The CDR3 has 12 residues. The germline CDR1 and CDR2 sequences are SGHRS and YFSETQ. Trimming took 7 bases from V and 7 from J, leaving 14 bases between them. In DNA form, the CDR3 reads TGCGCCAGCCACGAGGAACCGGGGACCCAGTACTTC. It is translated as CASHEEPGTQYF.

This chain uses TRBV9 with TRBJ1-1; maybe TRBD1 (5 bases). CDR1 is SGDLS and CDR2 is YYNGEE in the germline V gene. Trimming removed 2 bases from V and 4 bases from J, with 9 bases in between. There are 13 residues in the CDR3. The chain's CDR3 is CASSVMGGTEAFF. The CDR3 DNA follows: TGTGCCAGCAGCGTTATGGGGGGCACTGAAGCTTTCTTT.

The chain couples TRBV28 to TRBJ1-2, with TRBD1 matching 7 bases. The trim removed 6 bases at V and 2 bases at J, leaving 6 bases unmatched. CDR1 and CDR2 (germline): MDHEN, SYDVKM. The CDR3 totals 14 residues. CDR3 region: CASRRQGQNYGYTF. DNA of the CDR3: TGTGCCAGCAGGAGACAGGGACAGAACTATGGCTACACCTTC.

A few counts support this clonotype. This rearrangement joins TRBV25-1 to TRBJ2-3; no firm D call. The CDR3 extends over 14 amino acids. V lost 5 bases and J lost 0, with 9 bases in between. Germline loops: CDR1 MGHDK, CDR2 SYGVNS. The CDR3 spells CASSLGSSTDTQYF. The CDR3 DNA sequence: TGTGCCAGCAGTCTGGGGTCTAGCACAGATACGCAGTATTTT. Filled out from reference TRBV25-1 and TRBJ2-3, the complete variable domain reads EADIYQTPRYLVIGTGKKITLECSQTMGHDKMYWYQQDPGMELHLIHYSYGVNSTEKGDLSSESTVSRIRTEHFPLTLESARPSHTSQYLCASSLGSSTDTQYFGPGTRLTVL.

The chain combines TRBV7-9 with TRBJ1-5, with D unclear. Germline lookup yields CDR1 SEHNR and CDR2 FQNEAQ (reference sequence). The CDR3 consists of 15 residues. The V and J ends lost 7 bases and 5 bases respectively, with 18 bases between them. CDR3 region: CASNEIGEPYQPQHF. In DNA, the CDR3 is TGTGCCAGCAACGAAATCGGAGAACCCTATCAGCCCCAGCATTTT.